The 9 T cell receptor beta chains in this list originate from one sample, sequenced in a study of cytomegalovirus exposure and HLA in healthy donors. Using immunoSEQ multiplex PCR, the repertoire was profiled, and TCRdb retains in-frame clones only, with some absent. The data show 250,000 to 300,000 clones, 80% to 90% seen once. The material sequenced was PBMCs. The receptors stem from a woman aged 18-30 years in good health and CMV-seronegative.

The V gene is TRBV5-1, the J gene TRBJ2-5; 8 bases match TRBD1. Trimming removed 0 bases from V and 4 bases from J; junction bases left unmatched: 5. CDR3 length equals 15 residues. CDR1 SGHRS and CDR2 YFSETQ come from the germline V gene. As DNA, the CDR3 is TGCGCCAGCAGCTTGGACGGACAGGGCAGAGAGACCCAGTACTTC. Its translation: CASSLDGQGRETQYF. Filled out from reference TRBV5-1 and TRBJ2-5, the complete variable domain reads KAGVTQTPRYLIKTRGQQVTLSCSPISGHRSVSWYQQTPGQGLQFLFEYFSETQRNKGNFPGRFSGRQFSNSRSEMNVSTLELGDSALYLCASSLDGQGRETQYFGPGTRLLVL.

This clone was counted a single time. The chain recombines TRBV5-4 with TRBJ2-2, with D possibly TRBD2 on 5 matching bases. The CDR3 is 12 residues long. The V and J ends lost 7 bases and 4 bases respectively, with 8 bases between them. In germline, CDR1 is SGHNT, CDR2 YYREEE (reference sequence). The CDR3 coding sequence is TGTGCCAGCCGGGAATTCACCGGGGAGCTGTTTTTT. This gives the protein CASREFTGELFF.

The rearrangement uses TRBV27 and TRBJ1-5; possibly TRBD1 for D (5 bases). From germline, CDR1 is MNHEY and CDR2 SMNVEV (reference sequence). This CDR3 contains 15 residues. Trimming left V 2 bases short and J 5 bases short, with 13 bases between. The CDR3 sequence: CASSLNGAPDQPQHF. The CDR3, as DNA: TGTGCCAGCAGTTTAAATGGGGCGCCTGATCAGCCCCAGCATTTT.

This chain links TRBV28 with TRBJ1-6; D possibly corresponds to TRBD1 (6 bases). V was shortened by 5 bases and J by 0 bases, with 26 bases between the two germline ends. Germline V lookup: CDR1 MDHEN, CDR2 SYDVKM. The CDR3 covers 21 residues. The CDR3: CASSPISRDIWLSSYNSPLHF. CDR3 DNA sequence: TGTGCCAGCAGTCCGATATCCCGGGACATTTGGTTGAGCTCCTATAATTCACCCCTCCACTTT.

The sample holds a few counts of this clone. The chain carries TRBV5-1 and TRBJ2-7; tentatively, D is TRBD2 (5 bases). The length of the CDR3 is 13 residues. Per germline, CDR1 SGHRS and CDR2 YFSETQ. V was cut by 0 bases and J by 5 bases, with 9 bases left in between. DNA for the CDR3: TGCGCCAGCAGCTTGGCCACGGGGAACGAGCAGTACTTC. Its protein is CASSLATGNEQYF.

The chain uses TRBV20-1 and TRBJ2-2; D gene uncertain. This CDR3 spans 11 amino acids. Germline values: CDR1 DFQATT, CDR2 SNEGSKA (reference sequence). Between the trimmed V and J ends, which lost 5 bases and 6 bases, there was a span of 7 bases. This CDR3 is CSASPAGELFF. CDR3 DNA sequence: TGCAGTGCTTCCCCGGCCGGGGAGCTGTTTTTT.

J is TRBJ2-3 and V is TRBV6-5, with TRBD1 matching 8 bases. V dropped 2 bases and J dropped 4; count of bases not matched to a gene: 5. CDR3 length: 15 residues. Per the germline V gene, CDR1 is MNHEY and CDR2 is SVGAGI. The CDR3 spells CASSYGTGQADTQYF. The CDR3 region has the DNA TGTGCCAGCAGTTACGGGACAGGTCAAGCAGATACGCAGTATTTT.

The genes are TRBV4-3 and TRBJ2-7; possibly TRBD1 for D (5 bases). V lost 0 bases and J lost 4, with 22 bases in between. This CDR3 region has 18 residues. Germline V gene data show CDR1 as LGHNA and CDR2 as YSLEER. CDR3 sequence (DNA): TGCGCCAGCAGCCAAGATCATGTGGTGAACAGGATCGGTTACGAGCAGTACTTC. Its translation: CASSQDHVVNRIGYEQYF.

V and J are TRBV11-3 and TRBJ2-7; 9 nucleotides match TRBD2. V dropped 5 bases and J dropped 4; count of bases not matched to a gene: 15. There are 17 residues in the CDR3. Germline CDR1 reads SGHNT; CDR2 reads YENEEA. CDR3: CASSTASSSGKVYEQYF. The CDR3 DNA follows: TGTGCCAGCAGCACTGCGAGCTCTAGCGGGAAGGTTTACGAGCAGTACTTC.